Following are 25 T cell receptor beta chains from one sample sequenced in a study of spatial heterogeneity in lung cancer. Study findings and constraints: Expanded intratumoral alpha and beta TCR counts tracked tumor mutation counts.

Via MiXCR, TCRdb re-called the 5' RACE reads, giving one row per CDR3 protein. The sample has roughly 730 distinct CDR3 sequences, 35% to 50% seen once. Their specific antigens are unknown. Time point indicated: sample taken at primary tumor resection. The specimen comprised lung tumor tissue, sampled at surgery. The receptors here all came from a male donor with early-stage non-small cell lung cancer.

This clonotype is labeled as medium-sized. The gene calls are TRBV5-5 and TRBJ1-1, with unresolved D. Germline V gene lookup returns CDR1 SGHKS and CDR2 YYEKEE (reference sequence). With 0 bases removed from V and 0 bases from J, the gap between germline ends came to 12 bases. This CDR3 region has 16 residues. As DNA, the CDR3 is TGTGCCAGCAGCTTGGGTACAGCTCGGATGAACACTGAAGCTTTCTTT. It translates to CASSLGTARMNTEAFF.

The sample holds a few counts of this clonotype. J is TRBJ2-1 and V is TRBV27; perhaps TRBD2 as D (5 bases). The CDR3 extends over 12 amino acids. Trimming left V 5 bases short and J 6 bases short, with 8 bases between. CDR1 is MNHEY, CDR2 SMNVEV, per germline (reference sequence). CDR3 in amino acids: CASSGLLNEQFF. The CDR3, as DNA: TGTGCCAGCAGTGGACTTCTCAATGAGCAGTTCTTC.

This clonotype ranks as large. The CDR3 region has the DNA TGTGCCAGCAGTTACCACGAAGAGAAGGGTACAGATACGCAGTATTTT. Amino acid sequence: CASSYHEEKGTDTQYF. The chain recombines TRBV6-2 or TRBV6-3 with TRBJ2-3; D gene uncertain. CDR1 MNHEY and CDR2 SVGEGT come from the germline V gene. The CDR3 is 16 residues long. V shed 2 bases and J shed 3 bases, with 15 bases lying between them.

The chain carries TRBV5-6 and TRBJ2-3; 7 bases fit TRBD1. This CDR3 has 13 amino acids. The germline V gene encodes CDR1 SGHDT and CDR2 YYEEEE. Trimming took 2 bases from V and 5 from J; bases not matched to a gene: 2. CDR3 DNA sequence: TGTGCCAGCAGCTTATCAGGGGGAGATACGCAGTATTTT. Its translation is CASSLSGGDTQYF.

The V call is TRBV20-1, the J call TRBJ1-2; 8 nucleotides match TRBD1. CDR3 size: 13 residues. V lost 6 bases, J lost 3 bases, and 6 bases stayed unmatched. The germline gives CDR1 DFQATT, CDR2 SNEGSKA (reference sequence). The CDR3 DNA is TGCAGTGCCCGGACAGGGTTCGACTATGGCTACACCTTC. This gives the protein CSARTGFDYGYTF.

This clonotype showed up just a few times. This chain links TRBV12-3 or TRBV12-4 with TRBJ1-5; D is ambiguous. This CDR3 contains 12 residues. Trimming cost V 3 bases and J 6 bases, with 6 bases left between them. The CDR3 nucleotides are TGTGCCAGCAGTTTCGCCGGTCAGCCCCAGCATTTT. This gives the protein CASSFAGQPQHF.

Relative to its sample, this clonotype is large (0.1 to 1%). This chain links TRBV6-2 or TRBV6-3 with TRBJ1-5; no definite D call. Per the germline V gene, CDR1 is MNHEY and CDR2 is SVGEGT. V dropped 0 bases and J dropped 0 bases, with 6 bases sitting between them. The CDR3 runs to 15 residues. In DNA, the CDR3 is TGTGCCAGCAGTTACTCAGGGTATAGCAATCAGCCCCAGCATTTT. It encodes CASSYSGYSNQPQHF.

The CDR3 DNA sequence: TGTGCCAGCAGCAGCGATGATTCACCCCTCCACTTT. Translating gives CASSSDDSPLHF. This chain connects TRBV13 to TRBJ1-6; D is ambiguous. Trimming took off 5 bases at V and 8 bases at J, with 7 bases between the two ends. The CDR3 length is 12 residues. Per the germline V gene, CDR1 is PRHDT and CDR2 is FYEKMQ (reference sequence).

In this sample, this clonotype is hyperexpanded (1% or more). This chain uses TRBV28 with TRBJ1-2, with D possibly matching TRBD1 (5 bases). This CDR3 has 15 amino acids. Germline loops: CDR1 MDHEN, CDR2 SYDVKM. With 4 bases removed from V and 3 bases from J, the gap between germline ends came to 15 bases. CDR3 loop: CASSSPSGGDYGYTF. CDR3 nucleotides: TGTGCCAGCAGTTCCCCTTCTGGGGGGGACTATGGCTACACCTTC.

The CDR3 DNA sequence: TGCAGTGCCTCACAGGGGATACATAATTCACCCCTCCACTTT. Translating it yields CSASQGIHNSPLHF. The V gene is TRBV20-1, the J gene TRBJ1-6, with 7 bases aligning to TRBD1. V shed 6 bases, J shed 5 bases, and the junction held 7 bases outside the gene matches. The CDR3 totals 14 residues. CDR1 and CDR2 from the germline V gene are DFQATT and SNEGSKA (reference sequence).

By frequency in the sample, this clonotype is hyperexpanded. The chain is built from TRBV10-3 and TRBJ2-7, with 7 bases aligning to TRBD1. The junction had 4 bases not matched to a gene; V was cut back by 6 bases and J by 2 bases. The length of the CDR3 is 13 residues. Germline V CDR1 and CDR2: ENHRY, SYGVKD. CDR3 in amino acids: CAIRGTATYEQYF. CDR3 bases: TGTGCCATCAGGGGGACAGCTACCTACGAGCAGTACTTC.

This clonotype counts as medium-sized. Mismatch with germline at one junction end may stem from a read error. This rearrangement joins TRBV20-1 to TRBJ2-3; possibly TRBD2 for D (5 bases). CDR1 is DFQATT and CDR2 is SNEGSKA in the germline V gene (reference sequence). The CDR3 runs to 11 residues. As DNA, the CDR3 is TGCAGCGCTAGCCCGAGTTCTGGGCAGTATTTT. Translating gives CSASPSSGQYF.

V usage is TRBV9 and J usage is TRBJ1-5; D remains unclear. The ends were cut back, 2 bases at V and 2 bases at J, with 11 bases in the middle. This CDR3 contains 15 residues. CDR1 is SGDLS, CDR2 YYNGEE, per germline. CDR3 coding DNA: TGTGCCAGCAGCGTCGAGGGTTTAGGCAATCAGCCCCAGCATTTT. Amino acids: CASSVEGLGNQPQHF.

J is TRBJ2-7 and V is TRBV20-1; D is possibly TRBD1 or TRBD2 (7 bases each). Trimming took off 3 bases at V and 5 bases at J, with 11 bases between the two ends. The CDR3 consists of 12 residues. Per germline, CDR1 DFQATT and CDR2 SNEGSKA (reference sequence). Here the CDR3 DNA reads TGCAGTGCTAGGCCAGGGGGGGACGAGCAGTACTTC. Translation: CSARPGGDEQYF.

The rearrangement uses TRBV6-4 and TRBJ1-1, with a possible D match to TRBD1 (6 bases). Trimming shortened V by 3 bases and J by 1 base, and 6 bases separated the two germline ends. Germline V gene sequence: CDR1 MRHNA, CDR2 SNTAGT. The CDR3 spans 13 residues. The DNA of the CDR3 is TGTGCCAGCAGTGAGACAGGGAACACTGAAGCTTTCTTT. Protein: CASSETGNTEAFF.

This clonotype rates as medium-sized. V usage is TRBV12-3 or TRBV12-4 and J usage is TRBJ1-1; D unresolved. The CDR3 consists of 12 residues. Trimming removed 3 bases at V and 8 bases at J, with 10 bases between. CDR3 sequence (DNA): TGTGCCAGCAGTTTGGACCAGCCGGAAGCTTTCTTT. This sequence encodes CASSLDQPEAFF.

V is TRBV2 and J is TRBJ2-1, with D hard to call. Per germline, CDR1 SNHLY and CDR2 FYNNEI. V was cut by 3 bases and J by 2 bases, with 5 bases left in between. The CDR3 spans 13 residues. This CDR3 is CASSDLTYNEQFF. The CDR3 bases are TGTGCCAGCAGTGATTTAACCTACAATGAGCAGTTCTTC. The variable domain in full, completed from reference TRBV2 and TRBJ2-1, reads EPEVTQTPSHQVTQMGQEVILRCVPISNHLYFYWYRQILGQKVEFLVSFYNNEISEKSEIFDDQFSVERPDGSNFTLKIRSTKLEDSAMYFCASSDLTYNEQFFGPGTRLTVL.

This clonotype is categorized as medium-sized (0.01 to 0.1%). This chain links TRBV10-1 with TRBJ1-6; 7 positions agree with TRBD1. Germline values: CDR1 WNHNN, CDR2 SYGVQD (reference sequence). The CDR3 runs to 15 residues. With 6 bases clipped from V and 10 bases from J, the junction kept 12 bases outside the gene matches. The chain's CDR3 is CASSEGTASWSPLHF. CDR3 bases: TGCGCCAGCAGCGAGGGGACAGCCTCTTGGTCACCCCTCCACTTT.

This clonotype ranks as large. V and J are TRBV6-2 or TRBV6-3 and TRBJ1-5; no clear D gene. The CDR3 extends over 17 amino acids. The V gene lost 0 bases and the J gene lost 2 bases, with 14 bases spanning the gap. Germline lookup yields CDR1 MNHEY and CDR2 SVGEGT. The CDR3 loop reads CASSYSRAEGGNQPQHF. The CDR3 DNA reads as TGTGCCAGCAGTTACTCTCGGGCCGAGGGCGGCAATCAGCCCCAGCATTTT.

The V call is TRBV5-4, the J call TRBJ2-2; D unresolved. V lost 3 bases, J lost 6 bases, and 6 bases lay in between. Germline V CDR1 and CDR2: SGHNT, YYREEE (reference sequence). This CDR3 comprises 12 residues. The CDR3 coding sequence is TGTGCCAGCAGCTCCGGATCCGGGGAGCTGTTTTTT. It yields the protein CASSSGSGELFF.

Written as DNA, the CDR3 is TGTGCCAGCAGTCCTAAGGGTACTGAAGCTTTCTTT. Its translation: CASSPKGTEAFF. The V and J genes are TRBV27 and TRBJ1-1; D is undetermined. V lost 5 bases to trimming and J lost 5 bases, with 9 bases between them. This CDR3 contains 12 residues. The germline CDR1 and CDR2 sequences are MNHEY and SMNVEV (reference sequence).

This chain uses TRBV20-1 with TRBJ2-6; 9 nucleotides agree with TRBD2. Germline values: CDR1 DFQATT, CDR2 SNEGSKA (reference sequence). V lost 3 bases to trimming and J lost 1 base; unmatched junction nucleotides: 7. The CDR3 loop spans 17 amino acids. The CDR3 spells CSASSLAGQSGANVLTF. CDR3 DNA: TGCAGTGCTAGTTCCCTAGCGGGACAGTCTGGGGCCAACGTCCTGACTTTC.

The chain is built from TRBV19 and TRBJ2-1; D not certain. Trimming cost V 5 bases and J 2 bases, with 19 bases left between them. The germline V gene encodes CDR1 LNHDA and CDR2 SQIVND (reference sequence). The CDR3 loop spans 17 amino acids. CDR3 DNA: TGTGCCAGTAGTTTTCCCCCATGGACCCCAGCCTACAATGAGCAGTTCTTC. It yields the protein CASSFPPWTPAYNEQFF.

This chain uses TRBV29-1 with TRBJ1-5, with D perhaps matching TRBD1 (5 bases). Germline-derived CDR1 and CDR2 are SQVTM and ANQGSEA. V lost 5 bases to trimming and J lost 1 base, with 12 bases between them. The CDR3 consists of 14 residues. The CDR3 protein is CSVPGIESNQPQHF. CDR3 DNA sequence: TGCAGCGTTCCAGGGATAGAGAGCAATCAGCCCCAGCATTTT.

By its share, this clonotype is large. No conserved phenylalanine or tryptophan is present at the end of the CDR3, so a read error is the likely explanation. The J gene is TRBJ1-6, the V gene TRBV27; D remains ambiguous. Between the trimmed V and J ends, which lost 3 bases and 6 bases, there was a span of 9 bases. Germline V lookup: CDR1 MNHEY, CDR2 SMNVEV (reference sequence). The CDR3 sequence is 14 residues long. The CDR3 sequence is CASSFRGSNSPLHL. The DNA for the CDR3 is TGTGCCAGCAGTTTCCGGGGTTCTAATTCACCCCTCCACCTT.